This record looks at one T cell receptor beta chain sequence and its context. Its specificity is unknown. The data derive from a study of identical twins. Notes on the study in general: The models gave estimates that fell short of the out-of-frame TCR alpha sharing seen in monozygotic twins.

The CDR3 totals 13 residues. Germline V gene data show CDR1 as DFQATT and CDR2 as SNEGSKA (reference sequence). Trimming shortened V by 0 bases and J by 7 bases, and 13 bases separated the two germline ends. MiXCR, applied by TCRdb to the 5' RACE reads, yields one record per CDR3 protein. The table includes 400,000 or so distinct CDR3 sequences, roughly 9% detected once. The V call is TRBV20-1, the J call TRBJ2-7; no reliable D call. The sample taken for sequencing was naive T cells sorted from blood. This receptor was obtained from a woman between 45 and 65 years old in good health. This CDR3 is CSARDRPMREQYF. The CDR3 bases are TGCAGTGCTAGAGATCGCCCTATGAGGGAGCAGTACTTC.